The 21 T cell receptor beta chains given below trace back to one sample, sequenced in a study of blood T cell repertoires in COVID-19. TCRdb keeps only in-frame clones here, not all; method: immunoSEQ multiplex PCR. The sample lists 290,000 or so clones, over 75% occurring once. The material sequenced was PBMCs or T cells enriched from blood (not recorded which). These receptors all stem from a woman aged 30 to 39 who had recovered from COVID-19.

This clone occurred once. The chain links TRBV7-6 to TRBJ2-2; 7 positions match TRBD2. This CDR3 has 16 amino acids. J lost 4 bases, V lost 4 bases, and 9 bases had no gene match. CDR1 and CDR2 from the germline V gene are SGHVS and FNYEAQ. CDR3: CASSSLGGEGTGELFF. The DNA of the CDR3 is TGTGCCAGCAGCTCTCTTGGGGGGGAGGGCACCGGGGAGCTGTTTTTT. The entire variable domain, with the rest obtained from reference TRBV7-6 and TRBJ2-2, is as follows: GAGVSQSPRYKVTKRGQDVALRCDPISGHVSLYWYRQALGQGPEFLTYFNYEAQQDKSGLPNDRFSAERPEGSISTLTIQRTEQRDSAMYRCASSSLGGEGTGELFFGEGSRLTVL.

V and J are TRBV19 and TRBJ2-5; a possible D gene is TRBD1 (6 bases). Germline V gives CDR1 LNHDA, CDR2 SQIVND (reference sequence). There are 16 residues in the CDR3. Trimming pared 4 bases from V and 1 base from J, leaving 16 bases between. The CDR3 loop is CASSKSGQTFQETQYF. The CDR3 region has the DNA TGTGCCAGTAGTAAGTCGGGACAAACCTTCCAAGAGACCCAGTACTTC.

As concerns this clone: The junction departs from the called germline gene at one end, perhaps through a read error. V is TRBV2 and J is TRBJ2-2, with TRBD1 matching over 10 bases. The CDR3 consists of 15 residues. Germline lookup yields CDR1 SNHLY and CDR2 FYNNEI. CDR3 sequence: CASTETGGNTGELLF. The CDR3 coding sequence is TGTGCCAGCACTGAGACAGGGGGCAACACCGGGGAGCTGCTTTTT.

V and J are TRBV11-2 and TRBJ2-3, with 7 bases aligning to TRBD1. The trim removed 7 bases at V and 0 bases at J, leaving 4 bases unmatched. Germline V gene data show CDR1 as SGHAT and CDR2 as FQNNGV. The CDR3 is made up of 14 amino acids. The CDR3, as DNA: TGTGCCAGCACCACACAGGGGAGCACAGATACGCAGTATTTT. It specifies CASTTQGSTDTQYF.

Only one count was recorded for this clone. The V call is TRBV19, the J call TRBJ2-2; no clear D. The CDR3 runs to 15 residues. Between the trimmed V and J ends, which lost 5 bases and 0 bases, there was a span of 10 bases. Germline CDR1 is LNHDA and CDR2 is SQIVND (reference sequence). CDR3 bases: TGTGCCAGTAGTCTCAAACTGGCGAACACCGGGGAGCTGTTTTTT. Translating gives CASSLKLANTGELFF.

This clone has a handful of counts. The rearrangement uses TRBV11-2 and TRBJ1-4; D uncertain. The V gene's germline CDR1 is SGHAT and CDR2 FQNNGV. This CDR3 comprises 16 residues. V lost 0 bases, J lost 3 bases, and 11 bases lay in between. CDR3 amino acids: CASSLDLPTANEKLFF. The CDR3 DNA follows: TGTGCCAGCAGCTTAGATCTGCCTACAGCTAATGAAAAACTGTTTTTT.

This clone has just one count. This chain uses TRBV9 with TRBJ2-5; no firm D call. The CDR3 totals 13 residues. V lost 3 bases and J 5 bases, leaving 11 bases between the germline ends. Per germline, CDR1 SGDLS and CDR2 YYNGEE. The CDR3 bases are TGTGCCAGCAGCGAAAGCGCCTGGGAGACCCAGTACTTC. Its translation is CASSESAWETQYF.

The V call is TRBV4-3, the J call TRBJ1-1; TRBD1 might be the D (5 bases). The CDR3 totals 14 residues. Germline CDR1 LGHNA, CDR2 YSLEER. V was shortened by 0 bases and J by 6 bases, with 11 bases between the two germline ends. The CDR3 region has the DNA TGCGCCAGCAGCCAAGATAGGCAGGGATCTGAAGCTTTCTTT. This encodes CASSQDRQGSEAFF.

This chain's CDR3 is CASSVGRLAATTSNTGELFF. The CDR3 coding sequence is TGTGCCAGCAGCGTAGGTAGACTAGCGGCTACAACCTCCAACACCGGGGAGCTGTTTTTT. This chain links TRBV9 with TRBJ2-2, with 9 bases identical to TRBD2. The CDR3 contains 20 residues. The germline V gene encodes CDR1 SGDLS and CDR2 YYNGEE. With V trimmed by 0 bases and J by 2 bases, 14 bases remained unmatched.

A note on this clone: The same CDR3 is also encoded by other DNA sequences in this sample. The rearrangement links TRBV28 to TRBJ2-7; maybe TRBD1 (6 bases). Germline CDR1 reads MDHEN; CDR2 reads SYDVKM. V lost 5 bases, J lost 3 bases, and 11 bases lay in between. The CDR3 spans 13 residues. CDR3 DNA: TGTGCCAGCAGTAGGACAGACTACTACGAGCAGTACTTC. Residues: CASSRTDYYEQYF.

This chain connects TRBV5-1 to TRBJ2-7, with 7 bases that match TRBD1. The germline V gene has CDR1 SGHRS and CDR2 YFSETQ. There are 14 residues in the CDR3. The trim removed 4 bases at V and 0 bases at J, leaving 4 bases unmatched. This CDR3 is CASSRDSFSYEQYF. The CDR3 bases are TGCGCCAGCAGCCGGGACAGCTTCTCCTACGAGCAGTACTTC.

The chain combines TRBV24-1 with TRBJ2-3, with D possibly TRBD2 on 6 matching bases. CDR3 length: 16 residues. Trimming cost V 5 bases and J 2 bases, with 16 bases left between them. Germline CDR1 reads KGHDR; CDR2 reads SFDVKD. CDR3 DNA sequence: TGTGCCACCAGTGGTGCGGGCGGGGTATTCACAGATACGCAGTATTTT. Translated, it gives CATSGAGGVFTDTQYF.

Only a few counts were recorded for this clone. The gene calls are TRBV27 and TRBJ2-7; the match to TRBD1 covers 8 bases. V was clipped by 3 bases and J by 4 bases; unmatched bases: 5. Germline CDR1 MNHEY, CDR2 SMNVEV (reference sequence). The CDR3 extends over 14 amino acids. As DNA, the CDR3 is TGTGCCAGCAGTTTGAACAGGGGGAGGTACGAGCAGTACTTC. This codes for CASSLNRGRYEQYF.

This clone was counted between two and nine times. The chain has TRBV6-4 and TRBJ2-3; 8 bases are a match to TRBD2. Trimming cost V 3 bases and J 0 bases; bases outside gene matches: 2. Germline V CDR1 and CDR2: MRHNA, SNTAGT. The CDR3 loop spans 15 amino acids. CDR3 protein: CASSEASGSTDTQYF. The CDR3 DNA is TGTGCCAGCAGTGAGGCTAGCGGGAGCACAGATACGCAGTATTTT.

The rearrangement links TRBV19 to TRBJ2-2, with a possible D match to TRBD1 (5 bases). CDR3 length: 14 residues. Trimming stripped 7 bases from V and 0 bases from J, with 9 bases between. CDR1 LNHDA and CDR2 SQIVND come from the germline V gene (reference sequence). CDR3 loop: CASMGRANTGELFF. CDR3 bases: TGTGCCAGTATGGGCAGGGCGAACACCGGGGAGCTGTTTTTT.

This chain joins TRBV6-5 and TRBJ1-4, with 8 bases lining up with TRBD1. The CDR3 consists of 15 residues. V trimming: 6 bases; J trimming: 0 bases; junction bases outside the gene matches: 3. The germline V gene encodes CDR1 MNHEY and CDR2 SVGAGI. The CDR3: CASSKGQATNEKLFF. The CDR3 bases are TGTGCCAGCAGCAAGGGACAGGCAACTAATGAAAAACTGTTTTTT.

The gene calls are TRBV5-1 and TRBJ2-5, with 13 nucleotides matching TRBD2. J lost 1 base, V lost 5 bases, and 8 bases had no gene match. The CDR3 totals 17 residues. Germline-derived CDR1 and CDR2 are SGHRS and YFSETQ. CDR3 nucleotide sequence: TGCGCCAGCAGGGCCGGGACTAGCGGGGAACTCCAAGAGACCCAGTACTTC. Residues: CASRAGTSGELQETQYF.

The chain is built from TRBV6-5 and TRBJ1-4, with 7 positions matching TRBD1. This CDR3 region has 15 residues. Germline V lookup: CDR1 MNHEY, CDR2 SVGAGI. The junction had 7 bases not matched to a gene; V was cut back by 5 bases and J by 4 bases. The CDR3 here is CASSNNRGVNEKLFF. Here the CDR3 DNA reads TGTGCCAGCAGTAACAACAGGGGTGTTAATGAAAAACTGTTTTTT.

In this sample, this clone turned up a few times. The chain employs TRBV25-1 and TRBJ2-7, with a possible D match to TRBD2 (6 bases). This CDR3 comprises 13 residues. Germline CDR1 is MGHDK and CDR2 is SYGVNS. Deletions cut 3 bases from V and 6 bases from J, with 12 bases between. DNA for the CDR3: TGTGCCAGCAGTGACCCGGGACTTGCCGAGCAGTACTTC. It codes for CASSDPGLAEQYF.

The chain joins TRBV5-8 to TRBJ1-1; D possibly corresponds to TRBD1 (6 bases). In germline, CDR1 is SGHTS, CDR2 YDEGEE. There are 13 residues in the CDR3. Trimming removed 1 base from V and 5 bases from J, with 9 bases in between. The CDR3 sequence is CASSLNRVTEAFF. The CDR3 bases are TGTGCCAGCAGCTTGAACAGGGTTACTGAAGCTTTCTTT.

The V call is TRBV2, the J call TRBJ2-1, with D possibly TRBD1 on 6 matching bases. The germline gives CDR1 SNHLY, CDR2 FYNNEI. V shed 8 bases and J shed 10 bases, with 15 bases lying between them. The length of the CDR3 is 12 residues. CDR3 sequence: CASGYRAREQFF. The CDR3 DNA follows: TGTGCCAGCGGGTACAGGGCAAGGGAGCAGTTCTTC.